These 32 T cell receptor beta chains share one sample of origin, sequenced in a study of blood T cell repertoires in COVID-19. Sequencing was performed with immunoSEQ multiplex PCR; in TCRdb, only in-frame clones are kept and a portion is missing. The repertoire holds some 190,000 clones, around 88% seen once, with about 5.6% in the top ten. Sequencing was done on a sample of PBMCs or T cells enriched from blood (not recorded which). The receptors were gathered from a man aged 40-49 years with acute COVID-19.

V usage is TRBV27 and J usage is TRBJ1-1; no firm D call. The CDR3 runs 9 residues. V lost 6 bases and J lost 8, with 4 bases in between. Germline loops: CDR1 MNHEY, CDR2 SMNVEV (reference sequence). The CDR3 region has the DNA TGTGCCAGCAGGAGGGAAGCTTTCTTT. This codes for CASRREAFF.

V is TRBV28 and J is TRBJ2-5; 8 positions agree with TRBD1. The length of the CDR3 is 15 residues. V shed 5 bases and J 2 bases; nucleotides not matched to a gene: 7. Germline CDR1 reads MDHEN; CDR2 reads SYDVKM. In DNA, the CDR3 is TGTGCCAGCAGTAACGGACAGGGAGAACAAGAGACCCAGTACTTC. Its translation: CASSNGQGEQETQYF.

This chain connects TRBV18 to TRBJ1-5; D gene uncertain. Germline CDR1 KGHSH, CDR2 LQKENI. V shed 4 bases and J shed 1 base, with 14 bases lying between them. The CDR3 contains 16 residues. CDR3 sequence: CASSLLPGSSNQPQHF. The CDR3 DNA follows: TGTGCCAGCTCACTACTCCCGGGTAGCAGCAATCAGCCCCAGCATTTT.

The V gene is TRBV9, the J gene TRBJ1-3; D may be TRBD1 (5 bases). This CDR3 has 13 residues. Per germline, CDR1 SGDLS and CDR2 YYNGEE. V dropped 3 bases and J dropped 1 base, with 5 bases sitting between them. CDR3 region: CASSDRSGNTIYF. DNA of the CDR3: TGTGCCAGCAGCGACAGGTCTGGAAACACCATATATTTT.

This clone was seen only a few times. The rearrangement uses TRBV27 and TRBJ2-7; perhaps TRBD2 as D (6 bases). This CDR3 comprises 13 residues. Germline loops: CDR1 MNHEY, CDR2 SMNVEV (reference sequence). The germline V and J ends were trimmed by 2 bases and 7 bases, with 12 bases remaining between them. CDR3 DNA sequence: TGTGCCAGCAGTTTAGCCTGGGGGAGGGAGCAGTACTTC. This sequence encodes CASSLAWGREQYF.

This clone was picked up one time. The rearrangement links TRBV27 to TRBJ2-1; 7 nucleotides match TRBD2. Germline assignment: CDR1 MNHEY and CDR2 SMNVEV (reference sequence). J lost 10 bases, V lost 7 bases, and 4 bases had no gene match. This CDR3 spans 11 amino acids. CDR3 residues: CASMGGVEQFF. The CDR3 coding sequence is TGTGCCAGCATGGGAGGGGTCGAGCAGTTCTTC.

The chain combines TRBV19 with TRBJ2-3; D might be TRBD2 (6 bases). This CDR3 is 16 amino acids long. With 6 bases removed from V and 4 bases from J, the gap between germline ends came to 20 bases. Germline CDR1 and CDR2: LNHDA and SQIVND (reference sequence). CDR3 region: CASRRGRGGEADTQYF. In DNA, the CDR3 is TGTGCCAGTAGGAGGGGACGGGGAGGAGAGGCAGATACGCAGTATTTT.

This sequence joins TRBV21-1 and TRBJ2-7; whether TRBD2, the table's D call, matches the DNA was not checked. TRBV21-1 is described as a pseudogene. This CDR3 is built from 15 residues. The CDR3 nucleotides are TGTGCCAGCAGCAAAGTTTCGCGGGAGAAAGTAGAGCAGTACTTC. It encodes CASSKVSREKVEQYF.

This chain links TRBV10-1 with TRBJ2-4, with 11 bases matching TRBD1. The V gene end was trimmed by 6 bases and the J gene end by 0 bases; junction bases not matched to a gene: 16. Per germline, CDR1 WNHNN and CDR2 SYGVQD (reference sequence). The CDR3 runs to 20 residues. In DNA, the CDR3 is TGCGCCAGCAGCCCTGGTCGGAGGACAGGGGGCTTGCAAGCCAAAAACATTCAGTACTTC. This encodes CASSPGRRTGGLQAKNIQYF.

This chain connects TRBV6-1 to TRBJ1-5, with D maybe TRBD1 (6 bases). CDR1 and CDR2 (germline): MNHNS, SASEGT. This CDR3 region has 15 residues. V was trimmed by 3 bases and J by 2 bases, leaving 11 bases between them. The CDR3 here is CASSDPRGGNQPQHF. The CDR3 region has the DNA TGTGCCAGCAGTGATCCCAGGGGTGGCAATCAGCCCCAGCATTTT.

With respect to this clone: The same CDR3 is also encoded by other DNA sequences in this sample. The chain employs TRBV11-2 and TRBJ2-3; D remains unclear. Deletions cut 0 bases from V and 3 bases from J, with 4 bases between. Germline CDR1 SGHAT, CDR2 FQNNGV. The CDR3 totals 13 residues. CDR3 sequence reads: CASSLDLTDTQYF. CDR3 nucleotides: TGTGCCAGCAGCTTAGACCTTACAGATACGCAGTATTTT.

This clone showed up just once. The J gene is TRBJ2-7, the V gene TRBV7-6; D possibly corresponds to TRBD1 (6 bases). Trimming removed 5 bases from V and 5 bases from J, with 19 bases in between. Germline V CDR1 and CDR2: SGHVS, FNYEAQ. The CDR3 sequence is 15 residues long. The CDR3 reads CASSNRDGKDNEQYF. The CDR3 DNA is TGTGCCAGCAGCAACAGGGACGGCAAGGATAACGAGCAGTACTTC.

The chain is built from TRBV7-8 and TRBJ2-1, with 15 bases aligning to TRBD2. The CDR3 has 19 residues. The germline gives CDR1 SGHVS, CDR2 FQNEAQ. J was trimmed by 9 bases and V by 1 base; bases with no gene match: 13. The DNA of the CDR3 is TGTGCCAGCAGCTTAGAGTGGGGTAGGGGGACTAGCGGGAGGAGTGAGCAGTTCTTC. Its protein is CASSLEWGRGTSGRSEQFF.

The chain has TRBV2 and TRBJ1-1, with 12 bases lining up with TRBD1. The CDR3 sequence is 17 residues long. The germline V gene encodes CDR1 SNHLY and CDR2 FYNNEI. V gave up 6 bases and J gave up 5 bases; unmatched junction bases: 13. CDR3 in amino acids: CASRVGAGTGGLTEAFF. CDR3 bases: TGTGCCAGCAGAGTCGGGGCTGGGACAGGGGGCTTAACTGAAGCTTTCTTT.

This chain uses TRBV6-2 or TRBV6-3 with TRBJ2-7; 7 nucleotides agree with TRBD1. Germline V gene data show CDR1 as MNHEY and CDR2 as SVGEGT. The J segment lost 4 bases and the V segment lost 2 bases, leaving 11 bases of the junction unmatched. This CDR3 has 16 residues. CDR3 in amino acids: CASSYVPGQTIYEQYF. CDR3 DNA sequence: TGTGCCAGCAGTTACGTCCCGGGACAGACAATTTACGAGCAGTACTTC.

This chain uses TRBV6-5 with TRBJ2-7; D might be TRBD2 (6 bases). Per the germline V gene, CDR1 is MNHEY and CDR2 is SVGAGI. This CDR3 has 15 amino acids. The V gene lost 6 bases and the J gene lost 0 bases, with 15 bases spanning the gap. The CDR3 is CASSGLSLSSYEQYF. The DNA for the CDR3 is TGTGCCAGCAGCGGACTATCCCTGAGCTCCTACGAGCAGTACTTC.

In this sample, this clone turned up a few times. The J gene is TRBJ1-2, the V gene TRBV9, with TRBD1 matching over 7 bases. The CDR3 runs to 15 residues. With V trimmed by 0 bases and J by 3 bases, 5 bases remained unmatched. The germline V gene encodes CDR1 SGDLS and CDR2 YYNGEE. The CDR3 region is CASSVEGAGYYGYTF. The CDR3 DNA reads as TGTGCCAGCAGCGTAGAGGGGGCAGGATACTATGGCTACACCTTC.

V usage is TRBV2 and J usage is TRBJ1-1, with D maybe TRBD1 (5 bases). The germline V and J ends were trimmed by 6 bases and 6 bases, with 20 bases remaining between them. The germline V gene encodes CDR1 SNHLY and CDR2 FYNNEI. There are 15 residues in the CDR3. The CDR3 spells CASSVGRVFEAEAFF. Here the CDR3 DNA reads TGTGCCAGCAGCGTCGGCAGGGTATTCGAGGCTGAAGCTTTCTTT.

The chain combines TRBV7-6 with TRBJ2-7; no clear D. V lost 5 bases and J 2 bases, leaving 16 bases between the germline ends. This CDR3 contains 15 residues. Germline V gene data show CDR1 as SGHVS and CDR2 as FNYEAQ. The chain's CDR3 is CASSPRLQATYEQYF. The CDR3 DNA follows: TGTGCCAGCAGCCCAAGGTTGCAGGCTACCTACGAGCAGTACTTC.

The rearrangement links TRBV19 to TRBJ2-2, with 8 bases fitting TRBD1. V was pared by 3 bases and J by 8 bases, with 17 bases of the junction left unmatched. The CDR3 covers 18 residues. Germline V gene data show CDR1 as LNHDA and CDR2 as SQIVND (reference sequence). The CDR3 DNA reads TGTGCCAGTAGTATGGTGCGACAGGGGTCTTCGGGAGCGGGGGAGCTGTTTTTT. Amino acid sequence: CASSMVRQGSSGAGELFF.

This clone is a singleton in its sample. The genes are TRBV7-9 and TRBJ2-7, with D maybe TRBD1 (5 bases). V lost 1 base and J lost 0, with 10 bases in between. Germline loops: CDR1 SEHNR, CDR2 FQNEAQ (reference sequence). This CDR3 region has 15 residues. The CDR3 bases are TGTGCCAGCAGCTTAGGCACAGGTCACTCCTACGAGCAGTACTTC. It is translated as CASSLGTGHSYEQYF.

The chain combines TRBV2 with TRBJ1-5; weak D call: TRBD1 (6 bases). V was cut by 5 bases and J by 1 base, with 12 bases left in between. The CDR3 spans 15 residues. The germline CDR1 and CDR2 sequences are SNHLY and FYNNEI. The CDR3 protein is CASSRNTGSNQPQHF. For the CDR3, the DNA is TGTGCCAGCAGTAGGAATACAGGGAGCAATCAGCCCCAGCATTTT.

The chain is built from TRBV5-4 and TRBJ1-2; D is undetermined. V was clipped by 2 bases and J by 4 bases, with 12 bases between them. Per the germline V gene, CDR1 is SGHNT and CDR2 is YYREEE (reference sequence). The CDR3 totals 14 residues. The DNA of the CDR3 is TGTGCCAGCAGCTTAAGTGTTGAGGGCTATGGCTACACCTTC. This gives the protein CASSLSVEGYGYTF.

The chain is built from TRBV4-1 and TRBJ1-6, with D possibly matching TRBD1 (6 bases). In germline, CDR1 is MGHRA, CDR2 YSYEKL. Trimming left V 1 base short and J 7 bases short, with 14 bases between. The CDR3 loop spans 16 amino acids. The CDR3 nucleotides are TGCGCCAGCAGCCAAGGGGACACGGGAAGAAATTCACCCCTCCACTTT. Its translation: CASSQGDTGRNSPLHF.

This clone was counted between two and nine times. The V gene is TRBV2, the J gene TRBJ1-5; D is undetermined. Germline V CDR1 and CDR2: SNHLY, FYNNEI. CDR3 length equals 13 residues. V was trimmed by 4 bases and J by 7 bases, leaving 11 bases between them. The CDR3 is CASSAPGYQPQHF. As DNA, the CDR3 is TGTGCCAGCAGTGCCCCGGGATACCAGCCCCAGCATTTT.

This clone was detected a few times. V gene TRBV27 combines with J gene TRBJ2-7, with 9 bases identical to TRBD2. The V and J ends lost 3 bases and 4 bases, in that order; junction bases with no gene match: 13. Germline V lookup: CDR1 MNHEY, CDR2 SMNVEV (reference sequence). The CDR3 loop spans 17 amino acids. CDR3 coding DNA: TGTGCCAGCAGTTTCATAGGCCCAGGCGGGAGGGCATACGAGCAGTACTTC. It specifies CASSFIGPGGRAYEQYF.

The CDR3 reads CASSSQGPETQYF. DNA for the CDR3: TGTGCCAGCAGTTCGCAGGGCCCAGAGACCCAGTACTTC. This sequence joins TRBV27 and TRBJ2-5; a possible D gene is TRBD1 (5 bases). The CDR3 runs to 13 residues. CDR1 and CDR2 from the germline V gene are MNHEY and SMNVEV (reference sequence). V lost 4 bases, J lost 4 bases, and 10 bases lay in between.

The genes are TRBV30 and TRBJ1-2; D not resolved. V was shortened by 3 bases and J by 4 bases, with 9 bases between the two germline ends. The germline V gene encodes CDR1 GTSNPN and CDR2 SVGIG (reference sequence). The length of the CDR3 is 12 residues. The CDR3 reads CAWRWTSYGYTF. In DNA form, the CDR3 reads TGTGCCTGGAGGTGGACTAGCTATGGCTACACCTTC.

This sequence joins TRBV18 and TRBJ1-4, with D unresolved. The CDR3 consists of 12 residues. V gave up 2 bases and J gave up 8 bases, with 6 bases separating them. Per the germline V gene, CDR1 is KGHSH and CDR2 is LQKENI. The CDR3 sequence: CASSPSLEKLFF. DNA for the CDR3: TGTGCCAGCTCACCATCTTTGGAAAAACTGTTTTTT.

The V gene is TRBV6-5, the J gene TRBJ2-2; possibly TRBD2 for D (5 bases). This CDR3 has 13 amino acids. In germline, CDR1 is MNHEY, CDR2 SVGAGI. The V end was cut by 4 bases, the J end by 5 bases, with 8 bases between. CDR3 protein: CASSLPGTGELFF. The CDR3 DNA sequence: TGTGCCAGCAGTTTGCCGGGGACCGGGGAGCTGTTTTTT.

The genes are TRBV21-1 and TRBJ1-1; the D call TRBD1 from the table was never checked on the DNA. TRBV21-1 corresponds to a pseudogene. This CDR3 spans 15 amino acids. The DNA of the CDR3 is TGTGCCAGCAGGTTCTGGGGGACAGGGGGCACTGAAGCTTTCTTT. Translated, it gives CASRFWGTGGTEAFF.

The rearrangement joins TRBV5-5 to TRBJ2-1; maybe TRBD2 (6 bases). From germline, CDR1 is SGHKS and CDR2 YYEKEE (reference sequence). Between the trimmed V and J ends, which lost 1 base and 8 bases, there was a span of 10 bases. There are 13 residues in the CDR3. This CDR3 reads CASSLTGAHEQFF. The CDR3 DNA is TGTGCCAGCAGCTTGACGGGAGCCCATGAGCAGTTCTTC. Complete variable domain (other parts from reference TRBV5-5 and TRBJ2-1): DAGVTQSPTHLIKTRGQQVTLRCSPISGHKSVSWYQQVLGQGPQFIFQYYEKEERGRGNFPDRFSARQFPNYSSELNVNALLLGDSALYLCASSLTGAHEQFFGPGTRLTVL.